This T cell receptor beta chain derives from a study of Graves' ophthalmopathy and Graves' hyperthyroidism. As for the study in general: Cases classed as stable hyperthyroidism had no ophthalmopathy within 18 months of follow-up. General study results and limits: Both a roughly 66% sensitivity and an approximately 77% specificity characterized the model's predictions of ophthalmopathy progression. Blood was where most expanded thyroid clonotypes above 0.001 frequency also turned up.

Included hyperthyroidism patients were aged 18 to 65 and newly diagnosed (under 2 months' duration). This clonotype was recorded many times. Its target is not known. Transcripts of RNA were the source for amplifying TCR beta CDR3 regions. RT-PCR in the first round used HTBI primers; a second-round multiplex PCR followed. From the multiplex PCR reads, TCRdb called clonotypes with MiXCR, one entry per CDR3 protein. This table holds 1 million to 1.3 million distinct CDR3 sequences, less than 45% found once. The sequence was collected from an adult man with Graves' hyperthyroidism. The sequenced material came from peripheral blood or thyroid tissue (not recorded which).

The CDR3 nucleotides are TGTGCCAGCAGTCTGTCGAACTTAGAGACCCAGTACTTC. Its protein product is CASSLSNLETQYF. The V gene is TRBV25-1, the J gene TRBJ2-5, with D unclear. V shed 5 bases and J shed 4 bases, with 11 bases lying between them. This CDR3 has 13 amino acids. Germline values: CDR1 MGHDK, CDR2 SYGVNS. Looking up the rest from reference TRBV25-1 and TRBJ2-5 gives the full variable domain: EADIYQTPRYLVIGTGKKITLECSQTMGHDKMYWYQQDPGMELHLIHYSYGVNSTEKGDLSSESTVSRIRTEHFPLTLESARPSHTSQYLCASSLSNLETQYFGPGTRLLVL.